This T cell receptor (beta chain) stems from a study of T-cell reconstitution after alpha-beta-depleted transplantation in children. CDR1 and CDR2 from the germline V gene are MDHEN and SYDVKM. V was clipped by 6 bases and J by 7 bases; unmatched bases: 6. CDR3 length: 13 residues. Study results and limitations: Most T-cell counts and diversity one year after the transplant came from T cells that were newly produced.

Unique molecular identifiers were incorporated during preparation of the TCRbeta library. TCRdb called the PCR reads again in MiXCR, with one record for every CDR3 protein. Of some 100,000 distinct CDR3 sequences listed, less than 25% are singletons. For this clonotype: Its antigen is still unknown.

The source material was PBMCs, sampled before TCRalphabeta/CD19-depleted stem cell transplant. The receptor was isolated from a boy aged 2-9 years with acute lymphoblastic leukemia, due to receive a stem cell transplant. V gene TRBV28 combines with J gene TRBJ1-5; 7 positions agree with TRBD1. The CDR3 is CASRRQGRQPQHF. CDR3 coding DNA: TGTGCCAGCAGAAGACAGGGACGACAGCCCCAGCATTTT.